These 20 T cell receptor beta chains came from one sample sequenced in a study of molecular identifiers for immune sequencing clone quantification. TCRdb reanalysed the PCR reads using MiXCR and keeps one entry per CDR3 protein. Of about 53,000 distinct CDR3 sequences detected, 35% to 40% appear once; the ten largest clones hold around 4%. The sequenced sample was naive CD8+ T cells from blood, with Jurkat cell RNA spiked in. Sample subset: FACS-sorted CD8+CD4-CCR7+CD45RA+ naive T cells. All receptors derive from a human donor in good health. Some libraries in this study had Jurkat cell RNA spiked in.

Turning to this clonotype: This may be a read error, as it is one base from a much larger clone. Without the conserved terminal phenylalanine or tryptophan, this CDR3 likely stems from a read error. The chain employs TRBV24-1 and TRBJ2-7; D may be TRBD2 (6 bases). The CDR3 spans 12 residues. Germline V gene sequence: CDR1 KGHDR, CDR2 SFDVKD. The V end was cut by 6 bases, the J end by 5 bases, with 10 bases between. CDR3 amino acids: CATSPGGHEQYI. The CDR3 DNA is TGTGCCACCAGTCCTGGAGGGCACGAGCAGTACATC.

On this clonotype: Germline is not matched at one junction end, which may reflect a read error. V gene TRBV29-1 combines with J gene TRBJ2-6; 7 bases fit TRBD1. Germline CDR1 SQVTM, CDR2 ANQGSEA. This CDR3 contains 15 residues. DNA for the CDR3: TGCGGCGTTGGACAGGAAAACTCTGGGGCCAACGTCCTGACTTTC. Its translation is CGVGQENSGANVLTF.

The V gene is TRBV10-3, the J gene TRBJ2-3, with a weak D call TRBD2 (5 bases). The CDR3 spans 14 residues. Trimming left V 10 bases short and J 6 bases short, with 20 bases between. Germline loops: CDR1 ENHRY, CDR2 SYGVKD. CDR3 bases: TGTGCCACAAGAGACGGGGTGGATCGGGATACGCAGTATTTT. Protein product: CATRDGVDRDTQYF.

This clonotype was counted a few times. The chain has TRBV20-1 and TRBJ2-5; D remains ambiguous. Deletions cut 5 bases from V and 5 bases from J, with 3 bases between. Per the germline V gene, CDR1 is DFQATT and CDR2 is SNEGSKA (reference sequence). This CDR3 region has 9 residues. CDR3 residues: CSAGETQYF. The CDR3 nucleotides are TGCAGTGCTGGGGAGACCCAGTACTTC.

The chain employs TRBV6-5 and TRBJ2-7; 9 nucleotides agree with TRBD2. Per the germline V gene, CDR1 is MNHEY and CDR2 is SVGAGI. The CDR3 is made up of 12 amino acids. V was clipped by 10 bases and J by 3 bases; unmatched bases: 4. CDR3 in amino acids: CATGLAYYEQYF. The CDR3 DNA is TGTGCCACAGGACTAGCGTACTACGAGCAGTACTTC.

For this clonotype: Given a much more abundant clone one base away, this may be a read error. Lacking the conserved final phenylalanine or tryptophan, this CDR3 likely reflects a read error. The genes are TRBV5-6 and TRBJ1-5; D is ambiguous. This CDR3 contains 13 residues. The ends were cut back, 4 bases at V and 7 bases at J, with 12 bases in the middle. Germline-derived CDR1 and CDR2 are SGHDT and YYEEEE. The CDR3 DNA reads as TGTGCCAGCAGCCCTGGAAGCGGCCAGCCCCAGCATCTT. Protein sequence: CASSPGSGQPQHL.

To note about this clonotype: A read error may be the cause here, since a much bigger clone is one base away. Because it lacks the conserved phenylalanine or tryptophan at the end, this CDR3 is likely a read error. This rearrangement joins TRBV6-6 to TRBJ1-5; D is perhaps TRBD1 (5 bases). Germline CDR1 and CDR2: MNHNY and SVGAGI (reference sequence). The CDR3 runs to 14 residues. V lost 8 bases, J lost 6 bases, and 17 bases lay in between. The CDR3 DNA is TGTGCCAGCTCGAACGGGGGGGTTTTTCAGCCCCAGCATTAT. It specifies CASSNGGVFQPQHY.

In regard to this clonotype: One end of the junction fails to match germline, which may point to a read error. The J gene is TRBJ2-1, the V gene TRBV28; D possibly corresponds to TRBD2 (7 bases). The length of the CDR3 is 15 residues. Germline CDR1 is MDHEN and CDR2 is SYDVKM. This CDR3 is CPSSLPGHGAGEEFF. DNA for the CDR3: TGTCCCAGCAGTTTACCGGGACATGGCGCGGGAGAGGAGTTCTTC. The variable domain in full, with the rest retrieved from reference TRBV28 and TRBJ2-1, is DVKVTQSSRYLVKRTGEKVFLECVQDMDHENMFWYRQDPGLGLRLIYFSYDVKMKEKGDIPEGYSVSREKKERFSLILESASTNQTSMYLCPSSLPGHGAGEEFFGPGTRLTVL.

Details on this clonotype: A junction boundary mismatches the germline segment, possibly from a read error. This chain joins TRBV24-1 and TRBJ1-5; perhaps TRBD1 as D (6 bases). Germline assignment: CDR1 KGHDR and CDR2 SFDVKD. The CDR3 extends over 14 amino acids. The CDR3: CATSDPGEVQPQQF. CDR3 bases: TGTGCCACCAGTGATCCAGGGGAGGTTCAGCCCCAGCAATTT.

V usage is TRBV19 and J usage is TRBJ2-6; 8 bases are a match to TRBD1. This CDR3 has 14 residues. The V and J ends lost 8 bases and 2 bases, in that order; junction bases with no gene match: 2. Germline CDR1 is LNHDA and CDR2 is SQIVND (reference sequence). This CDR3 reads CASEQGAGANVLTF. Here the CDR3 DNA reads TGTGCCAGTGAACAGGGGGCTGGGGCCAACGTCCTGACTTTC.

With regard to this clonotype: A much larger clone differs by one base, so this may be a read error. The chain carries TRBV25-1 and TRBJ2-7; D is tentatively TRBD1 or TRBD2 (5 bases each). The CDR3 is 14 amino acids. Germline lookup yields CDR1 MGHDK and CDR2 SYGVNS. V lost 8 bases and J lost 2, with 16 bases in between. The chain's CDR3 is CASGYPGRPYEQYF. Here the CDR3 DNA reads TGTGCCAGCGGTTACCCGGGACGGCCCTACGAGCAGTACTTC.

CDR3 sequence reads: CASSRGAGSPLHF. The CDR3 DNA reads TGTGCCAGCTCCCGGGGGGCGGGTTCACCCCTCCACTTT. The chain is built from TRBV27 and TRBJ1-6; a weak D match, TRBD1 (6 bases). CDR1 is MNHEY, CDR2 SMNVEV, per germline (reference sequence). V was cut by 8 bases and J by 9 bases, with 14 bases left in between. This CDR3 comprises 13 residues.

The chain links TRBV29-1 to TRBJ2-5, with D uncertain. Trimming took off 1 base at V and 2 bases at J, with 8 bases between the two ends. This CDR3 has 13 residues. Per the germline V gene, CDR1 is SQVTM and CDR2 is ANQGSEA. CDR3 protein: CSVEARLQETQYF. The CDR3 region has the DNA TGCAGCGTTGAAGCCAGGCTACAAGAGACCCAGTACTTC.

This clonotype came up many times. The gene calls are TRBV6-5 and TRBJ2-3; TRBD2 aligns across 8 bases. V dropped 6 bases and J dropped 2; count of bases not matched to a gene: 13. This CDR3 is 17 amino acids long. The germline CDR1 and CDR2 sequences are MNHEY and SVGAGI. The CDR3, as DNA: TGTGCCAGCAGCCAACGCGGCGGGAGGCGATCCACAGATACGCAGTATTTT. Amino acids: CASSQRGGRRSTDTQYF.

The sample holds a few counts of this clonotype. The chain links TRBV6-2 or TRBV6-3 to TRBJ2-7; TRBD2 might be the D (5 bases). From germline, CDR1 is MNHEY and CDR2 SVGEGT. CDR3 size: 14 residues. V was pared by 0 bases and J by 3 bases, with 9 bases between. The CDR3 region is CASSYSRGIYEQYF. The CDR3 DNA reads TGTGCCAGCAGTTACTCGCGAGGGATCTACGAGCAGTACTTC.

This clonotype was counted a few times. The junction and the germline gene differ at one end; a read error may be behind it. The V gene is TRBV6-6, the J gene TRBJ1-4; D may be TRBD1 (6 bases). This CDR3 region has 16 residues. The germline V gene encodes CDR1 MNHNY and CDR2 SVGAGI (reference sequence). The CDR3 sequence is CASTLTGGEPYEKLYF. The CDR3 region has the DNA TGTGCCAGCACCCTGACCGGGGGCGAGCCGTATGAAAAACTGTATTTT.

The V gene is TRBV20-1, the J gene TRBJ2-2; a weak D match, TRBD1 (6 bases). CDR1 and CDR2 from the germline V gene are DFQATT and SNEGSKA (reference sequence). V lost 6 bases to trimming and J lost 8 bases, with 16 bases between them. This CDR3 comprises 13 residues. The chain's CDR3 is CSASGVGGGELFF. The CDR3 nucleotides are TGCAGTGCCAGCGGAGTAGGGGGAGGGGAGCTGTTTTTT.

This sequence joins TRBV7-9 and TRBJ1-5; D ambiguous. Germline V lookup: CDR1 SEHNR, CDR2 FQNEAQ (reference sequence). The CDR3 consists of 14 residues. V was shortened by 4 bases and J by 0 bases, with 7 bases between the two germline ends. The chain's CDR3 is CASSSTYSNQPQHF. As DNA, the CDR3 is TGTGCCAGCAGCTCCACATATAGCAATCAGCCCCAGCATTTT.

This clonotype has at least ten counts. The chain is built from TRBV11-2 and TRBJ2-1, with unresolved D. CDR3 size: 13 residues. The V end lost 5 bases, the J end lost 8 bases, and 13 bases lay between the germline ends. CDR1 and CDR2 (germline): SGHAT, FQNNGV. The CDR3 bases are TGTGCCAGCAGCCCGCTGACATACCATGAGCAGTTCTTC. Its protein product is CASSPLTYHEQFF.

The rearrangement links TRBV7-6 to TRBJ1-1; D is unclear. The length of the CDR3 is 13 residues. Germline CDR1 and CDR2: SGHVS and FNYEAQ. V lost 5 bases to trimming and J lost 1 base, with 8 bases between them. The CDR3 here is CASSQGWNTEAFF. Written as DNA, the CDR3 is TGTGCCAGCAGCCAAGGGTGGAACACTGAAGCTTTCTTT.